Sequencing of this T cell receptor (beta chain) was carried out in a study of T-cell reconstitution after alpha-beta-depleted transplantation in children. Study-wide results and limits: Surviving recipient T cells and thymic progenitors underlay high day-60 TCRbeta diversity in some patients.

In its sample, this clonotype was seen many times. As yet, its antigen is unknown. Preparation of the TCRbeta library involved a method that used unique molecular identifiers. MiXCR was run by TCRdb on the PCR reads, yielding one entry per CDR3 protein. This table has about 300,000 distinct CDR3 sequences, 9.5% to 13% appearing once. This CDR3 region has 13 residues. V was clipped by 3 bases and J by 2 bases; unmatched bases: 0. The germline CDR1 and CDR2 sequences are LNHNV and YYDKDF (reference sequence). The V call is TRBV15, the J call TRBJ2-5, with 7 nucleotides matching TRBD1. The TCR sequence derives from a boy younger than two with acute myeloid leukemia, due to receive a stem cell transplant. The sample consisted of PBMCs, taken before TCRalphabeta/CD19-depleted stem cell transplant. The CDR3 reads CATSRDRQETQYF. The CDR3 nucleotides read TGTGCCACCAGCAGGGACAGGCAAGAGACCCAGTACTTC.